This T cell receptor (beta chain) comes out of a study of T-cell reconstitution after alpha-beta-depleted transplantation in children. General observations from the study: Surviving thymic progenitors and recipient T cells were the source of high TCRbeta diversity at day 60 in some patients. Reportedly, only several hundred clones from non-depleted graft cells drove alpha-beta T-cell counts at about two months. When one year had passed after transplant, most T-cell counts and diversity came from newly produced T cells.

In regard to this clonotype: Antigen unknown.

TCRbeta library construction was performed incorporating unique molecular identifiers. TCRdb analysed the PCR reads with MiXCR anew, one entry per CDR3 protein. The sample contains hundreds of thousands of distinct CDR3 sequences, 10% to 15% of which appear only once. Trimming pared 8 bases from V and 6 bases from J, leaving 32 bases between. This CDR3 is 18 amino acids long. The germline V gene has CDR1 SQVTM and CDR2 ANQGSEA. The sequencing used PBMCs, mostly from graft donor cells, collected 360 days after TCRalphabeta/CD19-depleted stem cell transplant. The V gene is TRBV29-1, the J gene TRBJ2-1, with D possibly TRBD1 on 7 matching bases. The sequence derives from a male patient between 10 and 17 years old who had a stem cell transplant for acute myeloid leukemia, so the T cells may come from the graft donor. CDR3 DNA: TGCAGCTTCCGGTGGCAGGGGGGCCCTCGGAAGCGCGGCAATGAGCAGTTCTTC. Its translation is CSFRWQGGPRKRGNEQFF.